These 28 T cell receptor beta chains originate from one sample sequenced in a study of OX40 agonist ivuxolimab in advanced cancers. Assay: immunoSEQ multiplex PCR; the TCRdb copy retains only in-frame clones and omits some. Among about 73,000 clones listed, around 90% were seen once. Sequencing used CD4+ or CD8+ T cells sorted from blood, obtained in a trial of the OX40 agonist ivuxolimab. Receptor source: an adult with an advanced solid tumor such as melanoma, head and neck, liver or kidney cancer.

The chain uses TRBV27 and TRBJ2-5; no firm D call. The CDR3 is 13 residues long. V gave up 5 bases and J gave up 0 bases, with 7 bases separating them. Germline V gene sequence: CDR1 MNHEY, CDR2 SMNVEV (reference sequence). The CDR3 loop reads CASSRDNQETQYF. In nucleotides, the CDR3 is TGTGCCAGCAGTCGTGACAACCAAGAGACCCAGTACTTC.

The chain employs TRBV2 and TRBJ1-3; D gene uncertain. CDR3 size: 13 residues. Trimming shortened V by 7 bases and J by 0 bases, and 7 bases separated the two germline ends. CDR1 and CDR2 from the germline V gene are SNHLY and FYNNEI. The CDR3 sequence is CASTVYSGNTIYF. CDR3 DNA sequence: TGTGCCAGCACCGTGTACTCTGGAAACACCATATATTTT.

J is TRBJ1-6 and V is TRBV19; D is perhaps TRBD1 (5 bases). The CDR3 is 13 amino acids. V lost 5 bases and J lost 7, with 9 bases in between. Germline CDR1 reads LNHDA; CDR2 reads SQIVND (reference sequence). CDR3 nucleotides: TGTGCCAGTAGTTACGGGACGAATTCACCCCTCCACTTT. It is translated as CASSYGTNSPLHF.

The chain joins TRBV13 to TRBJ2-5; no reliable D call. This CDR3 spans 12 amino acids. Germline V gene sequence: CDR1 PRHDT, CDR2 FYEKMQ (reference sequence). The V and J ends lost 4 bases and 1 base respectively, with 4 bases between them. The CDR3 coding sequence is TGTGCCAGCAGCTCCCTCCAAGAGACCCAGTACTTC. It codes for CASSSLQETQYF. The variable domain in full, completed from reference TRBV13 and TRBJ2-5, reads AAGVIQSPRHLIKEKRETATLKCYPIPRHDTVYWYQQGPGQDPQFLISFYEKMQSDKGSIPDRFSAQQFSDYHSELNMSSLELGDSALYFCASSSLQETQYFGPGTRLLVL.

The V call is TRBV2, the J call TRBJ1-1; 8 bases line up with TRBD1. CDR1 is SNHLY, CDR2 FYNNEI, per germline. This CDR3 spans 17 amino acids. V dropped 6 bases and J dropped 5; count of bases not matched to a gene: 17. Here the CDR3 reads CASRKSPGTGPRTEAFF. The CDR3 region has the DNA TGTGCCAGCAGAAAAAGTCCCGGGACAGGCCCGAGGACTGAAGCTTTCTTT.

This chain joins TRBV25-1 and TRBJ2-7; D call uncertain. Germline V lookup: CDR1 MGHDK, CDR2 SYGVNS. The length of the CDR3 is 13 residues. Trimming removed 4 bases at V and 3 bases at J, with 10 bases between. The CDR3, as DNA: TGTGCCAGCAGTGTTCGGAAGGGCTACGAGCAGTACTTC. Translating gives CASSVRKGYEQYF.

The rearrangement joins TRBV27 to TRBJ1-2; D not certain. The CDR3 runs 13 residues. Trimming took 2 bases from V and 7 from J, leaving 11 bases between them. Per the germline V gene, CDR1 is MNHEY and CDR2 is SMNVEV (reference sequence). For the CDR3, the DNA is TGTGCCAGCAGTTTAGGCCGACGTGGTGGCTACACCTTC. Translated, it gives CASSLGRRGGYTF.

The rearrangement uses TRBV27 and TRBJ2-5; D perhaps matches TRBD1 (7 bases). The germline V and J ends were trimmed by 6 bases and 5 bases, with 22 bases remaining between them. The CDR3 is 16 residues long. Germline values: CDR1 MNHEY, CDR2 SMNVEV (reference sequence). CDR3: CASRRYAGGLRETQYF. The CDR3 coding sequence is TGTGCCAGCAGGCGTTATGCAGGGGGACTTCGGGAGACCCAGTACTTC.

V is TRBV5-4 and J is TRBJ2-5; tentative D call: TRBD2 (6 bases). The CDR3 is 15 residues long. The germline V gene has CDR1 SGHNT and CDR2 YYREEE (reference sequence). Deletions cut 0 bases from V and 3 bases from J, with 12 bases between. The CDR3 bases are TGTGCCAGCAGCTTGGGATCCGGGGGTAAAGAGACCCAGTACTTC. It is translated as CASSLGSGGKETQYF.

This chain uses TRBV27 with TRBJ1-2; D is unclear. Germline CDR1 MNHEY, CDR2 SMNVEV (reference sequence). V dropped 6 bases and J dropped 4 bases, with 15 bases sitting between them. This CDR3 comprises 14 residues. CDR3 loop: CASRPPWQRYGYTF. DNA of the CDR3: TGTGCCAGCAGGCCACCGTGGCAGCGCTATGGCTACACCTTC.

The rearrangement links TRBV11-2 to TRBJ2-3, with no clear D. The CDR3 spans 13 residues. Between the trimmed V and J ends, which lost 1 base and 6 bases, there was a span of 8 bases. CDR1 and CDR2 from the germline V gene are SGHAT and FQNNGV. The CDR3 loop is CASSLVLGDTQYF. The CDR3 bases are TGTGCCAGCAGCTTAGTCCTTGGGGATACGCAGTATTTT. Full variable domain (rest looked up from reference TRBV11-2 and TRBJ2-3): EAGVAQSPRYKIIEKRQSVAFWCNPISGHATLYWYQQILGQGPKLLIQFQNNGVVDDSQLPKDRFSAERLKGVDSTLKIQPAKLEDSAVYLCASSLVLGDTQYFGPGTRLTVL.

The chain links TRBV2 to TRBJ2-5, with D perhaps matching TRBD1 or TRBD2 (5 bases each). The CDR3 has 13 amino acids. The germline V and J ends were trimmed by 8 bases and 2 bases, with 12 bases remaining between them. Germline V gene data show CDR1 as SNHLY and CDR2 as FYNNEI. This CDR3 is CASHPGLQETQYF. For the CDR3, the DNA is TGTGCCAGCCACCCGGGGCTGCAAGAGACCCAGTACTTC.

The J gene is TRBJ2-1, the V gene TRBV6-5; possible D gene TRBD1, 5 bases. Trimming stripped 0 bases from V and 1 base from J, with 7 bases between. CDR1 is MNHEY and CDR2 is SVGAGI in the germline V gene. This CDR3 is built from 15 residues. CDR3 nucleotide sequence: TGTGCCAGCAGTTACTCGAGGACATCCTACAATGAGCAGTTCTTC. Amino acids: CASSYSRTSYNEQFF.

V usage is TRBV9 and J usage is TRBJ1-4, with D unresolved. Trimming removed 0 bases at V and 10 bases at J, with 7 bases between. The CDR3 is 12 amino acids. The germline CDR1 and CDR2 sequences are SGDLS and YYNGEE. In nucleotides, the CDR3 is TGTGCCAGCAGCGTAGGGTCGGGAAAACTGTTTTTT. Encoded protein: CASSVGSGKLFF.

A single count supports this clone. The V and J genes are TRBV19 and TRBJ2-7; no firm D call. Looked up from germline, CDR1 is LNHDA and CDR2 is SQIVND (reference sequence). V gave up 5 bases and J gave up 2 bases, with 10 bases separating them. CDR3 length equals 13 residues. DNA for the CDR3: TGTGCCAGTAGTCCCCAAACGCCCTACGAGCAGTACTTC. Its translation is CASSPQTPYEQYF.

V and J are TRBV6-5 and TRBJ1-2, with D unresolved. The length of the CDR3 is 16 residues. Germline CDR1 and CDR2: MNHEY and SVGAGI. V was trimmed by 4 bases and J by 4 bases, leaving 19 bases between them. This CDR3 reads CASSLWQTPQGYGYTF. CDR3 nucleotide sequence: TGTGCCAGCAGTTTATGGCAGACTCCTCAAGGCTATGGCTACACCTTC.

This chain uses TRBV5-1 with TRBJ2-2; D uncertain. The CDR3 has 11 amino acids. V was pared by 3 bases and J by 5 bases, with 2 bases between. CDR1 SGHRS and CDR2 YFSETQ come from the germline V gene. CDR3 region: CASSSTGELFF. CDR3 sequence (DNA): TGCGCCAGCAGCTCGACCGGGGAGCTGTTTTTT.

The J gene is TRBJ2-1, the V gene TRBV2; D is possibly TRBD2 (7 bases). The CDR3 is 16 residues long. Per the germline V gene, CDR1 is SNHLY and CDR2 is FYNNEI. Trimming pared 7 bases from V and 3 bases from J, leaving 19 bases between. The CDR3 here is CASMRVGGAGYNEQFF. The CDR3 DNA reads as TGTGCCAGCATGAGGGTTGGGGGGGCGGGCTACAATGAGCAGTTCTTC.

This chain joins TRBV6-5 and TRBJ2-7; either TRBD1 or TRBD2 may fit D (5 bases each). The V end was cut by 2 bases, the J end by 3 bases, with 14 bases between. This CDR3 region has 15 residues. Germline CDR1 MNHEY, CDR2 SVGAGI. CDR3 coding DNA: TGTGCCAGCAGTTACCCCCGGGACGGACACTACGAGCAGTACTTC. It yields the protein CASSYPRDGHYEQYF.

The chain links TRBV19 to TRBJ2-7; 9 positions match TRBD2. This CDR3 is built from 14 residues. Germline values: CDR1 LNHDA, CDR2 SQIVND (reference sequence). V shed 7 bases and J 0 bases; nucleotides not matched to a gene: 4. The CDR3 protein is CASNPSGDSYEQYF. The DNA of the CDR3 is TGTGCCAGTAATCCTAGCGGGGACTCCTACGAGCAGTACTTC.

The chain is built from TRBV27 and TRBJ2-7; maybe TRBD1 (6 bases). The germline V gene has CDR1 MNHEY and CDR2 SMNVEV (reference sequence). Trimming left V 4 bases short and J 7 bases short, with 17 bases between. The CDR3 is 14 amino acids. Here the CDR3 DNA reads TGTGCCAGCAGTTCCTACAGGGAGCTATGGGAGCAGTACTTC. Residues: CASSSYRELWEQYF.

CDR3 sequence: CASSSAGTATYEQYF. CDR3 DNA sequence: TGTGCCAGCAGTTCTGCCGGGACGGCGACCTACGAGCAGTACTTC. The chain recombines TRBV28 with TRBJ2-7; D may be TRBD1 or TRBD2 (5 bases each). The CDR3 consists of 15 residues. Trimming took 4 bases from V and 2 from J, leaving 15 bases between them. Germline V gene lookup returns CDR1 MDHEN and CDR2 SYDVKM. Full variable domain (remainder filled in from reference TRBV28 and TRBJ2-7): DVKVTQSSRYLVKRTGEKVFLECVQDMDHENMFWYRQDPGLGLRLIYFSYDVKMKEKGDIPEGYSVSREKKERFSLILESASTNQTSMYLCASSSAGTATYEQYFGPGTRLTVT.

For this clone: The identical CDR3 is also encoded by other nucleotide sequences in the sample. CDR3 DNA sequence: TGTGCCAGCAGTCCCAGGGGCGGTGAGCAGTTCTTC. Translated: CASSPRGGEQFF. This chain links TRBV27 with TRBJ2-1; the D gene is possibly TRBD1 (6 bases). The CDR3 covers 12 residues. The V end lost 5 bases, the J end lost 9 bases, and 11 bases lay between the germline ends. Germline CDR1 is MNHEY and CDR2 is SMNVEV (reference sequence).

The rearrangement links TRBV9 to TRBJ2-1, with D perhaps assigned TRBD1 or TRBD2 (5 bases each). The CDR3 consists of 15 residues. Germline-derived CDR1 and CDR2 are SGDLS and YYNGEE. The germline V and J ends were trimmed by 2 bases and 7 bases, with 16 bases remaining between them. CDR3 region: CASSVWDHESNEQFF. CDR3 sequence (DNA): TGTGCCAGCAGCGTCTGGGACCATGAGTCGAATGAGCAGTTCTTC.

J is TRBJ1-1 and V is TRBV7-8; no firm D call. CDR3 length: 14 residues. The ends were cut back, 5 bases at V and 0 bases at J, with 10 bases in the middle. Germline CDR1 and CDR2: SGHVS and FQNEAQ. The CDR3, as DNA: TGTGCCAGCAGCCCGTTTTCATTGAACACTGAAGCTTTCTTT. It yields the protein CASSPFSLNTEAFF.

The CDR3 protein is CSVEARRDTQYF. The DNA of the CDR3 is TGCAGCGTTGAGGCGAGAAGAGATACGCAGTATTTT. The chain is built from TRBV29-1 and TRBJ2-3; D ambiguous. The CDR3 extends over 12 amino acids. V was cut by 3 bases and J by 5 bases, with 9 bases left in between. The germline V gene encodes CDR1 SQVTM and CDR2 ANQGSEA.

J is TRBJ2-1 and V is TRBV7-9, with TRBD2 matching over 11 bases. Germline values: CDR1 SEHNR, CDR2 FQNEAQ (reference sequence). CDR3 length equals 14 residues. V lost 6 bases, J lost 8 bases, and 6 bases stayed unmatched. The CDR3 DNA follows: TGTGCCAGCAGTAGCGGGGGGGCTTCCCATGAGCAGTTCTTC. Translating it yields CASSSGGASHEQFF.

In this sample, this clone turned up a few times. This chain connects TRBV9 to TRBJ2-3; 8 bases are shared with TRBD1. The CDR3 has 16 amino acids. CDR1 and CDR2 (germline): SGDLS, YYNGEE. V lost 0 bases, J lost 6 bases, and 9 bases stayed unmatched. The CDR3 DNA reads as TGTGCCAGCAGCGTAGCCGGACAGGGAATTGCCGATACGCAGTATTTT. It is translated as CASSVAGQGIADTQYF. Drawing the rest from reference TRBV9 and TRBJ2-3, the complete variable domain is DSGVTQTPKHLITATGQRVTLRCSPRSGDLSVYWYQQSLDQGLQFLIQYYNGEERAKGNILERFSAQQFPDLHSELNLSSLELGDSALYFCASSVAGQGIADTQYFGPGTRLTVL.